Sequencing of this T cell receptor (beta chain) was carried out in a study of control samples from healthy donors and cancer patients. Trimming took off 2 bases at V and 4 bases at J, with 3 bases between the two ends. The CDR3 is made up of 13 amino acids. CDR1 and CDR2 from the germline V gene are MNHEY and SVGEGT. Here immunoSEQ multiplex PCR was the method, and the copy in TCRdb shows in-frame clones only, minus some. The data hold some 150,000 clones, with about 94% observed a single time. The TCR sequence derives from a man between 60 and 75 years old with colorectal cancer. The specimen sequenced was PBMCs. V usage is TRBV6-2 or TRBV6-3 and J usage is TRBJ2-6; D is uncertain. CDR3 coding DNA: TGTGCCAGCAGTTACGACGGGGCCAACGTCCTGACTTTC. This codes for CASSYDGANVLTF.